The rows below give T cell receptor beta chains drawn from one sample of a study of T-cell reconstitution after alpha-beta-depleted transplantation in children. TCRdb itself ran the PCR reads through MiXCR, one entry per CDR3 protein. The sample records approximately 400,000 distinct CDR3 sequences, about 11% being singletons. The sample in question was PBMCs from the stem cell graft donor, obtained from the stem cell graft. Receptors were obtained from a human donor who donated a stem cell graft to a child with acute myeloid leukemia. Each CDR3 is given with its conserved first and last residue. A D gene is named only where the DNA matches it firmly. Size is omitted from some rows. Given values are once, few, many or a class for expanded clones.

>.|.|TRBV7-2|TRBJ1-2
CASSLVGTPRGGYTF
TGTGCCAGCAGCTTAGTAGGGACCCCTAGGGGAGGCTACACCTTC
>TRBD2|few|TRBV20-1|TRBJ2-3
CSARDHFGTSGYPTDTQYF
TGCAGTGCTAGAGATCACTTTGGGACTAGCGGGTATCCCACAGATACGCAGTATTTT
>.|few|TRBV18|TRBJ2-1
CASSPPHSSYNEQFF
TGTGCCAGCTCACCACCGCACAGCTCCTACAATGAGCAGTTCTTC
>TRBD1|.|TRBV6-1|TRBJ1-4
CASSLRDRDNEKLFF
TGTGCCAGCAGTCTCCGGGACAGGGATAATGAAAAACTGTTTTTT
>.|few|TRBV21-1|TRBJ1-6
CASSNRGTRNSPLHF
TGTGCCAGCAGCAATAGGGGCACAAGGAATTCACCCCTCCACTTT
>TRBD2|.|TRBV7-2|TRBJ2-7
CASSNSGSEYEQYF
TGTGCCAGCAGCAATAGCGGGAGTGAGTACGAGCAGTACTTC
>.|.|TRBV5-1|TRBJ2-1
CASSLAKQGGYNEQFF
TGCGCCAGCAGCTTGGCCAAACAGGGAGGGTACAATGAGCAGTTCTTC
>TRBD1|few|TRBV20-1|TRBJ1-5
CSAARDRGLGQPQHF
TGCAGTGCTGCAAGGGACAGGGGGCTGGGTCAGCCCCAGCATTTT
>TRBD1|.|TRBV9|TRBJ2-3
CASKLQGLSTDTQYF
TGTGCCAGCAAACTACAGGGGCTTAGCACAGATACGCAGTATTTT
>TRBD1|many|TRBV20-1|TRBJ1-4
CSARDSQGAYEKLFF
TGCAGTGCTAGAGATTCTCAGGGGGCTTATGAAAAACTGTTTTTT
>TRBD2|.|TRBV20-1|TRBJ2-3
CSARDPTSGDTDTQYF
TGCAGTGCTAGAGATCCCACTAGCGGGGACACAGATACGCAGTATTTT
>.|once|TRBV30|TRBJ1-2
CAWSVVKRGINYGYTF
TGTGCCTGGAGTGTGGTTAAACGGGGCATTAACTATGGCTACACCTTC
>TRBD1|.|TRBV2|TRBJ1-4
CASHNRDRAQRRLFF
TGTGCCAGCCATAACCGGGACAGGGCCCAACGGAGACTGTTTTTT
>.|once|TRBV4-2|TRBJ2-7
CAISPVLHRWYEQYF
TGTGCCATCAGCCCTGTCCTTCACAGGTGGTACGAGCAGTACTTC
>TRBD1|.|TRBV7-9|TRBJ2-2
CASSWDRSELFF
TGTGCCAGCAGCTGGGACAGGTCAGAGCTGTTTTTT
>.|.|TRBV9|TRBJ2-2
CASSVELATGELFF
TGTGCCAGCAGCGTAGAACTAGCAACCGGGGAGCTGTTTTTT
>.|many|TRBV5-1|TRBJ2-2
CASSLAKGDGELFF
TGCGCCAGCAGCTTGGCCAAAGGTGACGGGGAGCTGTTTTTT
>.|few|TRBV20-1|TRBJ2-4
CSAWGLAEVLAKNIQYF
TGCAGTGCTTGGGGGCTAGCGGAAGTCCTAGCCAAAAACATTCAGTACTTC
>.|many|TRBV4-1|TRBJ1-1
CASSQGGGVNTEAFF
TGCGCCAGCAGCCAAGGAGGGGGAGTGAACACTGAAGCTTTCTTT
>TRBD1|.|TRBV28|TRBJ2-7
CASRSPGQLYEQYF
TGTGCCAGCAGATCGCCGGGACAGCTATACGAGCAGTACTTC
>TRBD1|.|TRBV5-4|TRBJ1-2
CASSLALGQGNGYTF
TGTGCCAGCAGCTTGGCTTTGGGACAGGGTAACGGCTACACCTTC
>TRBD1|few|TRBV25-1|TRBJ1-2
CASSGGTGRYGYTF
TGTGCCAGCAGTGGAGGGACAGGGAGGTATGGCTACACCTTC
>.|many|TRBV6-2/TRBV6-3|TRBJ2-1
CASSYSGPYNEQFF
TGTGCCAGCAGTTACTCCGGCCCGTACAATGAGCAGTTCTTC
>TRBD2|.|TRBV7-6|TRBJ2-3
CASSLGASGRADTQYF
TGTGCCAGCAGCTTAGGGGCTAGCGGGAGGGCAGATACGCAGTATTTT
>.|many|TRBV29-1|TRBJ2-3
CSVAEADTQYF
TGCAGCGTTGCTGAGGCAGATACGCAGTATTTT
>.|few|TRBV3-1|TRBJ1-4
CASSQFTGNEKLFF
TGTGCCAGCAGCCAATTCACGGGTAATGAAAAACTGTTTTTT
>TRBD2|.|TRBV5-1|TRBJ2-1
CASRRRIGLAGGHDNEQFF
TGCGCCAGCAGGAGACGGATAGGACTAGCGGGGGGACACGACAATGAGCAGTTCTTC
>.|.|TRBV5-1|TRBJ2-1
CASSLDGGLHNEQFF
TGCGCCAGCAGCTTGGATGGGGGCCTCCACAATGAGCAGTTCTTC
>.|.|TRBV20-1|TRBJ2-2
CSARGGNTGELFF
TGCAGTGCTAGGGGCGGAAACACCGGGGAGCTGTTTTTT
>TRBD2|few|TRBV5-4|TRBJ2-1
CASSQRLAPYNEQFF
TGTGCCAGCAGCCAGAGACTAGCCCCGTACAATGAGCAGTTCTTC
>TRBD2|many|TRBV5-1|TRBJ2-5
CASSWGLAGETQYF
TGCGCCAGCAGCTGGGGACTAGCGGGAGAGACCCAGTACTTC
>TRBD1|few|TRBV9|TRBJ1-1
CASSPRGDRASQTEAFF
TGTGCCAGCAGCCCCCGAGGGGACAGGGCCAGTCAAACTGAAGCTTTCTTT
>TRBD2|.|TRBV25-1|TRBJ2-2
CASSDPSSGGANTGELFF
TGTGCCAGCAGTGACCCCAGTAGCGGGGGCGCGAACACCGGGGAGCTGTTTTTT
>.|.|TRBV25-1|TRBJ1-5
CASSAQGRNQPQHF
TGTGCCAGCAGTGCCCAGGGCCGCAATCAGCCCCAGCATTTT
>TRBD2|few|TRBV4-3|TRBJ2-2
CASSQVFREGGENTGELFF
TGCGCCAGCAGCCAAGTTTTTCGGGAGGGTGGTGAGAACACCGGGGAGCTGTTTTTT
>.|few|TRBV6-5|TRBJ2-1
CASRTNYNEQFF
TGTGCCAGCAGAACAAATTACAATGAGCAGTTCTTC
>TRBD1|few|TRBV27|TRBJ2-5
CASSLSWDREETQYF
TGTGCCAGCAGTTTATCTTGGGACAGGGAAGAGACCCAGTACTTC
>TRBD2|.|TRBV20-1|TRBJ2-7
CSAHSLADPYEQYF
TGCAGTGCCCACAGCCTAGCGGACCCCTACGAGCAGTACTTC
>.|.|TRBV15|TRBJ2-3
CATSRLGEGTDTQYF
TGTGCCACCAGCAGACTAGGGGAGGGCACAGATACGCAGTATTTT
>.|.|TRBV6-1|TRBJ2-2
CASSTYLYTGELFF
TGTGCCAGCAGCACCTACCTTTACACCGGGGAGCTGTTTTTT